The clone carrying this T cell receptor (beta chain) was recorded a few times. These data originate in a study of blood T cell repertoires in COVID-19. Generated by immunoSEQ multiplex PCR, the TCRdb table keeps only in-frame clones and is missing some. Among 110,000 to 150,000 clones listed, 88% were seen once. The CDR3 consists of 16 residues. Germline V CDR1 and CDR2: SGHTA, FQGNSA. V was pared by 0 bases and J by 7 bases, with 6 bases of the junction left unmatched. The chain is built from TRBV7-2 and TRBJ2-2, with 9 positions matching TRBD2. This sequence originates from a woman in her fifties or sixties with acute or convalescent COVID-19. Sequenced sample: peripheral blood. The CDR3 DNA reads TGTGCCAGCAGCTTAGCTAGCGGGAGTGGTATCGGGGAGCTGTTTTTT. Its protein product is CASSLASGSGIGELFF.